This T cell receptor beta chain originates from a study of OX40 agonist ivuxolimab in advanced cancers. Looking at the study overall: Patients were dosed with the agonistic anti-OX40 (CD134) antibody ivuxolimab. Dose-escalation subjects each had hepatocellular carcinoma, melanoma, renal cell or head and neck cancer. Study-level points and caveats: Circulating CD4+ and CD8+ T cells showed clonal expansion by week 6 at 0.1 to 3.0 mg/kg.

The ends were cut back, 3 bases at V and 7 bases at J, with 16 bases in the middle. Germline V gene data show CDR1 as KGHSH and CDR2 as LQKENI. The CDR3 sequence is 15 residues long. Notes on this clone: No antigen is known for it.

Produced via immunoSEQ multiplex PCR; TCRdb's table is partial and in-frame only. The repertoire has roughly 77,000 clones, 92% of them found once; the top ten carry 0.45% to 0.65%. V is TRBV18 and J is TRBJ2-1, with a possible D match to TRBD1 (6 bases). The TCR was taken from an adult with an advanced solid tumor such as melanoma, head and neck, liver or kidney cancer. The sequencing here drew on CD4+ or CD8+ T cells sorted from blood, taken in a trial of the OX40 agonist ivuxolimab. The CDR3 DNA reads TGTGCCAGCTCACCGGTTACAGGGTTCGGGAATGAGCAGTTCTTC. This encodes CASSPVTGFGNEQFF. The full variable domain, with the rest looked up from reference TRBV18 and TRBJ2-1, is NAGVMQNPRHLVRRRGQEARLRCSPMKGHSHVYWYRQLPEEGLKFMVYLQKENIIDESGMPKERFSAEFPKEGPSILRIQQVVRGDSAAYFCASSPVTGFGNEQFFGPGTRLTVL.